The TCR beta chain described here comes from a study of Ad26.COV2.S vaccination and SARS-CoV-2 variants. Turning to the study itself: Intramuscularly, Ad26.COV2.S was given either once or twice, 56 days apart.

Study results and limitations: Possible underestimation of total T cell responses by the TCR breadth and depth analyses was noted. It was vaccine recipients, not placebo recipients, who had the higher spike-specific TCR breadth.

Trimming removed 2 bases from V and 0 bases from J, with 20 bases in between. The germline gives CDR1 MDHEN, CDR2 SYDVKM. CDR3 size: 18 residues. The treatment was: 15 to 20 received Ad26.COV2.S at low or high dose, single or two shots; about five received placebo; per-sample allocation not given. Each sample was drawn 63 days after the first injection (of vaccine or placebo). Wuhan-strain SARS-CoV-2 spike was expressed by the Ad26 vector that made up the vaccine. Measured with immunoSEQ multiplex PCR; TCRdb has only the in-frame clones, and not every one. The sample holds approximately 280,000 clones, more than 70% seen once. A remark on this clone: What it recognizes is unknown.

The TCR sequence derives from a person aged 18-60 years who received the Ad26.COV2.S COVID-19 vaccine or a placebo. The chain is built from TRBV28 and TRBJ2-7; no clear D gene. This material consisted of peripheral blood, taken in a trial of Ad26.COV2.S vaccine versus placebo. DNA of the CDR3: TGTGCCAGCAGTTTAATAATACGATTGGAAGGATCCTCCTACGAGCAGTACTTC. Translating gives CASSLIIRLEGSSYEQYF.